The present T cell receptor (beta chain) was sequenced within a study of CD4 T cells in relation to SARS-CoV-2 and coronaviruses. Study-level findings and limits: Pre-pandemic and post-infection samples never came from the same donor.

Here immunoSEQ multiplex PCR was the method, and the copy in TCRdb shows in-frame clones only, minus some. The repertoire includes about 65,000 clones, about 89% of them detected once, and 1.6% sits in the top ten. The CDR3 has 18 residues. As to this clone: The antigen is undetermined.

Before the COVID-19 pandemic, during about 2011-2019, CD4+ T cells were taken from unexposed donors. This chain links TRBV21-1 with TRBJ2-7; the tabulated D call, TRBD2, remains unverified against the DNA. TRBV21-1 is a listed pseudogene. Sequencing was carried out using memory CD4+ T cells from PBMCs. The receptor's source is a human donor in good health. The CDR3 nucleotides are TGTGCCAGCAGCAAAGGGGAGGGTGAAGAGGGGATACTCTACGAGCAGTACTTC. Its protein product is CASSKGEGEEGILYEQYF.